What follows describes a single T cell receptor (beta chain). Its antigen remains unknown. Described treatment: roughly 10-day PBMC culture with coronavirus spike peptide pools or control peptides (ViraFEST assay). ViraFEST used peptide pools to expand antigen-specific T cells, then sequenced TCRs. This entry comes from a study of vaccination and CD4 T cells after COVID-19. The wider study: Once diagnosed, patients had post-COVID samples drawn a median around 110 days later (range 35 to 161). Broader study findings: The median number of SARS-CoV-2-reactive clonotypes increased from roughly 21 to 40, a change that did not reach significance.

Oncomine TCR Beta short-read sequencing was applied to DNA from cultured CD4+ T cells. TCRdb reprocessed the PCR reads via MiXCR and lists one record per CDR3 protein. The table records 9,500 to 15,000 distinct CDR3 sequences, approximately 53% of them present only once. This CDR3 has 20 amino acids. Germline V gene sequence: CDR1 DFQATT, CDR2 SNEGSKA (reference sequence). With V trimmed by 0 bases and J by 0 bases, 16 bases remained unmatched. Sequencing used CD4+ T cells from blood, cultured in vitro. The chain uses TRBV20-1 and TRBJ1-4; 7 bases line up with TRBD1. The receptor was isolated from a human donor who had recovered from COVID-19. CDR3 protein: CSARDRYRGQRLTTNEKLFF. Here the CDR3 DNA reads TGCAGTGCTAGAGATCGGTACAGGGGACAGCGACTAACAACTAATGAAAAACTGTTTTTT.